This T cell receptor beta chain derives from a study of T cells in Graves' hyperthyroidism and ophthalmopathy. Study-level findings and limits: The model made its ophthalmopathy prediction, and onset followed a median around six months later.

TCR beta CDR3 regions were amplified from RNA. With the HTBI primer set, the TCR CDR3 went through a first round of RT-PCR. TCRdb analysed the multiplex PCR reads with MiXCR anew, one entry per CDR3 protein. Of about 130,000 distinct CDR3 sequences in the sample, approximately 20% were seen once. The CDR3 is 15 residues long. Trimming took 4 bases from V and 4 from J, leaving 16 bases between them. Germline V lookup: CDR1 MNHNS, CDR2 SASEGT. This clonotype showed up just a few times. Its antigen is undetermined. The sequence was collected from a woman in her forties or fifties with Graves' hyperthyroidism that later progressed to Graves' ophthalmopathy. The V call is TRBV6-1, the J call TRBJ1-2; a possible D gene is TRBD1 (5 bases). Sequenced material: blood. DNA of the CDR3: TGTGCCAGCAGTGGGGGGTCATCACGGGGCTATGGCTACACCTTC. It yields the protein CASSGGSSRGYGYTF.